The rows below give T cell receptor beta chains drawn from one sample of a study of T cells in Graves' hyperthyroidism and ophthalmopathy. Each CDR3 protein is one row after TCRdb ran MiXCR on the multiplex PCR reads. In the table there are over 350,000 distinct CDR3 sequences, more than 12% of which are singletons. The sample taken for sequencing was blood. These receptors all stem from a man in his forties or fifties with Graves' ophthalmopathy. Each CDR3 is given with its conserved first and last residue. D genes are given only for firm matches. Size is omitted from some rows. Given values are once, few, many or a class for expanded clones.

abundance	v_gene	len	d_gene	j_gene	CDR3nt	CDR3aa
many	TRBV12-3/TRBV12-4	17	-	TRBJ1-6	TGTGCCAGCAGTTTAGCGCGTCAGGGGTTGGGTAATTCACCCCTCCACTTT	CASSLARQGLGNSPLHF
many	TRBV9	15	-	TRBJ2-5	TGTGCCAGCAGCGCCTCAGGTATCGCCCAAGAGACCCAGTACTTC	CASSASGIAQETQYF
few	TRBV19	15	TRBD2	TRBJ2-7	TGTGCCAGTAGTATATCGGCTAGCGGGGACTACGAGCAGTACTTC	CASSISASGDYEQYF
-	TRBV19	20	TRBD2	TRBJ2-4	TGTGCCAGTAGTATCCCGGGACTAGCGGGAGGGCCAGGGGCCAAAAACATTCAGTACTTC	CASSIPGLAGGPGAKNIQYF
-	TRBV19	15	-	TRBJ2-1	TGTGCCAGTAGTACACTACAGGGATTAAAAGGTGAGCAGTTCTTC	CASSTLQGLKGEQFF
many	TRBV5-6	15	TRBD1	TRBJ1-1	TGTGCCAGCAGCGGGTACAGGGGGCTCGTCACTGAAGCTTTCTTT	CASSGYRGLVTEAFF
many	TRBV7-2	15	TRBD1	TRBJ2-1	TGTGCCAGCACTCCCGACAGGGTAGGTGTGAATGAGCAGTTCTTC	CASTPDRVGVNEQFF
many	TRBV28	14	TRBD1	TRBJ2-7	TGTGCCAGCAGCTCGGGACAGTCCGCCTACGAGCAGTACTTC	CASSSGQSAYEQYF
-	TRBV6-1	16	-	TRBJ2-5	TGTGCCAGCAGTGTTATCAGGACTGCCATCCAAGAGACCCAGTACTTC	CASSVIRTAIQETQYF
-	TRBV7-3	13	-	TRBJ2-1	TGTGCCAGCAGCTTAATCCCCGACGGTGAGCAGTTCTTC	CASSLIPDGEQFF
-	TRBV20-1	15	TRBD2	TRBJ2-7	TGCAGTGCTAGAGACCCTACTAGCGGCCCCTACGAGCAGTACTTC	CSARDPTSGPYEQYF
many	TRBV20-1	13	-	TRBJ1-5	TGCAGTGCTAGAGGGACAGATCATCACGCCCAGCATTTT	CSARGTDHHAQHF
many	TRBV20-1	14	-	TRBJ2-7	TGCAGTGCTAGTCGCCAGAGGGGGTCGAGCGAGCAGTACTTC	CSASRQRGSSEQYF
many	TRBV12-3/TRBV12-4	18	-	TRBJ1-5	TGTGCCAGCAGTTTAGGTTGGGGTGGGGGGCAGAGCAATCAGCCCCAGCATTTT	CASSLGWGGGQSNQPQHF
many	TRBV3-1	14	TRBD1	TRBJ2-5	TGTGCCAGCAGCCAACTCGGACAGGGAGAGACCCAGTACTTC	CASSQLGQGETQYF
-	TRBV6-2/TRBV6-3	12	-	TRBJ1-6	TGTGCCAGCAGTTCCGGGCTGTTGGCCCTCCACTTT	CASSSGLLALHF
many	TRBV14	16	TRBD2	TRBJ2-1	TGTGCCAGCAGCCAAGATCGTCGGGAGGGCCGGAATGAGCAGTTCTTC	CASSQDRREGRNEQFF
few	TRBV20-1	13	-	TRBJ1-5	TGCAGTGCTAGAGGTAGGGCTGGTCAGCCCCAGCATTTT	CSARGRAGQPQHF
many	TRBV5-1	13	-	TRBJ2-7	TGCGCCAGCAGCTTGGAGGAGGGTCTGGAGCAGTACTTC	CASSLEEGLEQYF
many	TRBV3-1	15	TRBD2	TRBJ2-7	TGTGCCAGCAGCCTGTTAGCGGGGGACATCTCTGAGCAGTACTTC	CASSLLAGDISEQYF
many	TRBV11-2	17	-	TRBJ2-1	TGTGCCAGCAGTCACCGTGGGGGCCGGAGCTCCTACAATGAGCAGTTCTTC	CASSHRGGRSSYNEQFF
few	TRBV19	15	-	TRBJ1-5	TGTGCCAGTAGTATAGGCGGGGGCAGCAATCAGCCCCAGCATTTT	CASSIGGGSNQPQHF
-	TRBV4-1	16	TRBD2	TRBJ2-7	TGCGCCAGCAGAGCTACACCGGGACTAGTTACTTACGAGCAGTACTTC	CASRATPGLVTYEQYF
many	TRBV28	14	-	TRBJ2-7	TGTGCCAGCCTCCCCTCGGTTGGGGCCTACGAGCAGTACTTC	CASLPSVGAYEQYF
many	TRBV28	20	-	TRBJ2-3	TGTGCCAGCAGTTTTACAATCACAGGAGGGGGGCACTCTAGCACAGATACGCAGTATTTT	CASSFTITGGGHSSTDTQYF
-	TRBV5-1	13	-	TRBJ2-5	TGCGCCAGCAGTCGACGGACGGTAGAGACCCAGTACTTC	CASSRRTVETQYF
few	TRBV25-1	14	-	TRBJ2-5	TGTGCCAGCAGTGAGGCAGGACCCCAAGAGACCCAGTACTTC	CASSEAGPQETQYF
-	TRBV6-5	16	-	TRBJ2-7	TGTGCCAGCAGTTACACCCCGGCGAGTAGCTCCTACGAGCAGTACTTC	CASSYTPASSSYEQYF
many	TRBV3-1	14	TRBD1	TRBJ1-2	TGTGCCAGCAGCCAAATACAGGGGGCGAATGGCTACACCTTC	CASSQIQGANGYTF
-	TRBV20-1	15	-	TRBJ2-7	TGCAGTGCTATAAAGACTGACGGGAACAGCTACGAGCAGTACTTC	CSAIKTDGNSYEQYF
many	TRBV2	16	-	TRBJ2-1	TGTGCCAGCAGTGGAAGAACTTACAGCTCCTACAATGAGCAGTTCTTC	CASSGRTYSSYNEQFF
many	TRBV20-1	14	-	TRBJ2-7	TGCAGTGCTTATGGACAGACGAGCTCCTACGAGCAGTACTTC	CSAYGQTSSYEQYF
many	TRBV6-2/TRBV6-3	14	-	TRBJ2-1	TGTGCCAGCAGACAAAGACTAGTGGACAATGAGCAGTTCTTC	CASRQRLVDNEQFF
few	TRBV9	14	-	TRBJ2-5	TGTGCCAGCAGTGAACCTGGACGGACGGGGGCCCAGTACTTC	CASSEPGRTGAQYF
many	TRBV20-1	14	-	TRBJ2-7	TGCAGTGCCCACCCCCCTGCTAGGCGCTACGAGCAGTACTTC	CSAHPPARRYEQYF
-	TRBV20-1	15	TRBD2	TRBJ2-5	TGCAGTGCTAACCGACTAGCGGAGCGTCAAGAGACCCAGTACTTC	CSANRLAERQETQYF
many	TRBV12-3/TRBV12-4	14	-	TRBJ1-1	TGTGCCAGCAGTCCCATGGGGGTGACCGGGGAAGCTTTCTTT	CASSPMGVTGEAFF
-	TRBV5-1	15	TRBD1	TRBJ2-2	TGCGCCAGCAGCTCCGGACAGGTGTTCACCGGGGAGCTGTTTTTT	CASSSGQVFTGELFF
few	TRBV7-9	13	TRBD1	TRBJ1-1	TGTGCCAGCAGCTCAGCTTTGACAGGGGGAGCTTTCTTT	CASSSALTGGAFF
-	TRBV9	15	-	TRBJ2-5	TGTGCCAGCAGCGTAGTGGACGGCCCCCAAGAGACCCAGTACTTC	CASSVVDGPQETQYF
few	TRBV6-1	15	-	TRBJ1-3	TGTGCCAGCAGCCCCGGGGGCCTCTCTGGAAACACCATATATTTT	CASSPGGLSGNTIYF
many	TRBV13	19	-	TRBJ2-3	TGTGCCAGCAGCCAACATCCGCCCACCGCGGAGGGGGGCACAGATACGCAGTATTTT	CASSQHPPTAEGGTDTQYF
many	TRBV18	14	-	TRBJ2-7	TGTGCCAGCTCACCACCGGCACTGTCCTACGAGCAGTACTTC	CASSPPALSYEQYF
-	TRBV7-2	14	-	TRBJ1-5	TGTGCCAGCAGCCCCGGGAGGGGCAATCAGCCCCAGCATTTT	CASSPGRGNQPQHF
few	TRBV14	14	-	TRBJ2-2	TGTGCCAGCAAACCGGATACGAACACCGGGGAGCTGTTTTTT	CASKPDTNTGELFF